A single sample gave rise to the 18 T cell receptor beta chains below, sequenced in a study of monozygotic twins with cystic fibrosis. Here immunoSEQ multiplex PCR was the method, and the copy in TCRdb shows in-frame clones only, minus some. The table records about 32,000 clones, more than 85% of them present only once. Material: blood. Receptors originate from a girl aged 2 to 9 with cystic fibrosis.

V is TRBV7-9 and J is TRBJ2-7; D is unresolved. CDR3 size: 13 residues. V was cut by 5 bases and J by 1 base, with 9 bases left in between. CDR1 SEHNR and CDR2 FQNEAQ come from the germline V gene (reference sequence). CDR3 residues: CASSGYSSYEQYF. Written as DNA, the CDR3 is TGTGCCAGCAGCGGATACTCGTCCTACGAGCAGTACTTC.

The chain links TRBV5-4 to TRBJ2-5, with TRBD2 identical over 7 bases. The trim removed 3 bases at V and 2 bases at J, leaving 7 bases unmatched. Germline assignment: CDR1 SGHNT and CDR2 YYREEE (reference sequence). The CDR3 spans 15 residues. CDR3 protein: CASSYESGIQETQYF. CDR3 in DNA: TGTGCCAGCAGCTACGAGAGCGGGATTCAAGAGACCCAGTACTTC.

This chain joins TRBV30 and TRBJ1-2, with D possibly being TRBD1 (5 bases). CDR1 is GTSNPN and CDR2 is SVGIG in the germline V gene (reference sequence). This CDR3 has 15 residues. V was clipped by 5 bases and J by 5 bases, with 21 bases between them. The CDR3 sequence is CAWLWDSFKGYGYTF. CDR3 sequence (DNA): TGTGCCTGGCTATGGGACTCTTTCAAGGGGTATGGCTACACCTTC. Using reference TRBV30 and TRBJ1-2 for the parts outside the CDR3, the full variable domain is SQTIHQWPATLVQPVGSPLSLECTVEGTSNPNLYWYRQAAGRGLQLLFYSVGIGQISSEVPQNLSASRPQDRQFILSSKKLLLSDSGFYLCAWLWDSFKGYGYTFGSGTRLTVV.

J is TRBJ1-1 and V is TRBV7-9; no definite D call. This CDR3 is built from 11 residues. V was clipped by 0 bases and J by 7 bases, with 3 bases between them. Germline V lookup: CDR1 SEHNR, CDR2 FQNEAQ (reference sequence). The CDR3 DNA reads as TGTGCCAGCAGCTTAGCTCATGAAGCTTTCTTT. This gives the protein CASSLAHEAFF.

This chain links TRBV10-3 with TRBJ1-1; 12 bases map to TRBD1. Trimming took 6 bases from V and 5 from J; bases not matched to a gene: 7. The CDR3 contains 15 residues. CDR1 and CDR2 from the germline V gene are ENHRY and SYGVKD. This CDR3 is CAIRGQGAGDTEAFF. In nucleotides, the CDR3 is TGTGCCATCAGGGGACAGGGGGCGGGTGATACTGAAGCTTTCTTT.

This clone came up a few times. The DNA for the CDR3 is TGTGCCATCAGTGAACGGGGCATAGACTACGAGCAGTACTTC. Translation gives CAISERGIDYEQYF. The chain joins TRBV10-3 to TRBJ2-7; D may match TRBD1 or TRBD2 (5 bases each). V lost 3 bases to trimming and J lost 3 bases, with 12 bases between them. CDR3 length equals 14 residues. The germline V gene encodes CDR1 ENHRY and CDR2 SYGVKD.

The chain combines TRBV23-1 with TRBJ1-2; D gene ambiguous. TRBV23-1 is annotated as an ORF whose role is uncertain. The ends were cut back, 0 bases at V and 6 bases at J, with 11 bases in the middle. The CDR3 spans 14 residues. CDR3 DNA: TGCGCCAGCAGTCAATCGAACCCCAGAAATGGCTACACCTTC. Translated: CASSQSNPRNGYTF.

CDR3 bases: TGTGCCAGCAGTCAAGACCGGTGGGGGGCCAACGTCCTGACTTTC. This codes for CASSQDRWGANVLTF. The chain links TRBV28 to TRBJ2-6; no clear D. CDR3 length equals 15 residues. CDR1 and CDR2 (germline): MDHEN, SYDVKM. Deletions cut 5 bases from V and 4 bases from J, with 12 bases between.

This sequence joins TRBV6-5 and TRBJ1-2; D ambiguous. The length of the CDR3 is 13 residues. CDR1 is MNHEY and CDR2 is SVGAGI in the germline V gene. V was shortened by 5 bases and J by 2 bases, with 9 bases between the two germline ends. CDR3 protein: CASSLGVNYGYTF. The CDR3 nucleotides read TGTGCCAGCAGTCTAGGAGTAAACTATGGCTACACCTTC.

This sequence joins TRBV6-1 and TRBJ1-2; 8 bases are a match to TRBD1. The CDR3 runs 14 residues. Germline V gene lookup returns CDR1 MNHNS and CDR2 SASEGT. J lost 2 bases, V lost 4 bases, and 3 bases had no gene match. The CDR3 sequence: CASSGRTGNYGYTF. The CDR3 nucleotides are TGTGCCAGCAGTGGCAGGACAGGGAACTATGGCTACACCTTC.

V usage is TRBV5-1 and J usage is TRBJ2-6; D is perhaps TRBD1 (5 bases). CDR1 is SGHRS and CDR2 is YFSETQ in the germline V gene. CDR3 length: 15 residues. V was clipped by 0 bases and J by 1 base, with 5 bases between them. CDR3 in DNA: TGCGCCAGCAGCTTGGCAGGGTCTGGGGCCAACGTCCTGACTTTC. This sequence encodes CASSLAGSGANVLTF.

The chain carries TRBV7-2 and TRBJ2-7; D is unresolved. Germline CDR1 reads SGHTA; CDR2 reads FQGNSA. The CDR3 loop spans 14 amino acids. V gave up 0 bases and J gave up 5 bases, with 11 bases separating them. CDR3 amino acids: CASSLAIVGDEQYF. The CDR3 DNA is TGTGCCAGCAGCTTAGCGATTGTGGGCGACGAGCAGTACTTC. Based on the CDR3 plus reference TRBV7-2 and TRBJ2-7, the full variable domain is GAGVSQSPSNKVTEKGKDVELRCDPISGHTALYWYRQSLGQGLEFLIYFQGNSAPDKSGLPSDRFSAERTGGSVSTLTIQRTQQEDSAVYLCASSLAIVGDEQYFGPGTRLTVT.

The chain couples TRBV10-3 to TRBJ2-7, with D hard to call. The CDR3 sequence is 15 residues long. Germline V gene data show CDR1 as ENHRY and CDR2 as SYGVKD. The V end was cut by 0 bases, the J end by 5 bases, with 14 bases between. CDR3 residues: CAISESTVSWDEQYF. The CDR3 region has the DNA TGTGCCATCAGTGAGTCGACTGTGTCCTGGGACGAGCAGTACTTC.

The V call is TRBV9, the J call TRBJ2-5; TRBD1 matches 9 bases. The germline gives CDR1 SGDLS, CDR2 YYNGEE. The V segment lost 0 bases and the J segment 5 bases; nucleotides outside the gene matches: 14. CDR3 length: 18 residues. CDR3 sequence: CASSVGHSIQGARETQYF. The CDR3 nucleotides read TGTGCCAGCAGCGTAGGCCATTCGATACAGGGGGCAAGGGAGACCCAGTACTTC.

The V call is TRBV7-6, the J call TRBJ2-3; no firm D call. Germline V lookup: CDR1 SGHVS, CDR2 FNYEAQ. The CDR3 length is 11 residues. The germline V and J ends were trimmed by 5 bases and 7 bases, with 7 bases remaining between them. CDR3 bases: TGTGCCAGCAGCCCTGGGAATACGCAGTATTTT. It translates to CASSPGNTQYF.

The chain joins TRBV11-2 to TRBJ2-7; 11 positions agree with TRBD2. The length of the CDR3 is 16 residues. CDR1 is SGHAT and CDR2 is FQNNGV in the germline V gene. V was clipped by 3 bases and J by 0 bases; unmatched bases: 4. CDR3 coding DNA: TGTGCCAGCAGCTTGGCCCTAGCGGGAGGCTCCTACGAGCAGTACTTC. It encodes CASSLALAGGSYEQYF.

This clone was detected once. This chain joins TRBV9 and TRBJ1-6; 7 positions match TRBD1. The CDR3 spans 16 residues. Germline assignment: CDR1 SGDLS and CDR2 YYNGEE. With 0 bases clipped from V and 9 bases from J, the junction kept 9 bases outside the gene matches. CDR3 bases: TGTGCCAGCAGCGTAGGTCACGACAGGGTGGGTTCACCCCTCCACTTT. It yields the protein CASSVGHDRVGSPLHF. Full variable domain (remainder filled in from reference TRBV9 and TRBJ1-6): DSGVTQTPKHLITATGQRVTLRCSPRSGDLSVYWYQQSLDQGLQFLIQYYNGEERAKGNILERFSAQQFPDLHSELNLSSLELGDSALYFCASSVGHDRVGSPLHFGNGTRLTVT.

The rearrangement links TRBV7-9 to TRBJ2-7; TRBD2 is a possible D gene (5 bases). From germline, CDR1 is SEHNR and CDR2 FQNEAQ (reference sequence). V gave up 2 bases and J gave up 2 bases, with 13 bases separating them. This CDR3 has 15 amino acids. The CDR3 sequence is CASSLYLGGTYEQYF. In nucleotides, the CDR3 is TGTGCCAGCAGCTTATATCTAGGAGGCACCTACGAGCAGTACTTC.